The 27 T cell receptor beta chains below all came from one sample that was sequenced in a study of T cell responses to AZD1222 COVID-19 vaccine. Using immunoSEQ multiplex PCR, the repertoire was profiled, and TCRdb retains in-frame clones only, with some absent. The sample has some 120,000 clones, roughly 90% seen once; the top ten hold around 10%. Sequenced here: peripheral blood, sampled on day 0 of MenACWY control vaccination. The receptors shown here come from an adult in good health.

This chain joins TRBV7-9 and TRBJ2-2; the D is unclear. Trimming took 8 bases from V and 7 from J, leaving 11 bases between them. Germline V gene lookup returns CDR1 SEHNR and CDR2 FQNEAQ (reference sequence). The CDR3 totals 12 residues. The CDR3 nucleotides are TGTGCCAGCGCCCCCCTGAACGGGGAGCTGTTTTTT. Translation: CASAPLNGELFF.

The chain is built from TRBV19 and TRBJ2-5, with D perhaps TRBD1 (6 bases). Trimming shortened V by 5 bases and J by 5 bases, and 12 bases separated the two germline ends. Germline loops: CDR1 LNHDA, CDR2 SQIVND (reference sequence). The CDR3 loop spans 13 amino acids. CDR3 nucleotides: TGTGCCAGTAGTTTCAGGGGTTGGGAGACCCAGTACTTC. Its protein is CASSFRGWETQYF.

This chain uses TRBV6-5 with TRBJ2-7; tentatively, D is TRBD1 or TRBD2 (6 bases each). The CDR3 has 16 residues. Germline V gene data show CDR1 as MNHEY and CDR2 as SVGAGI. Trimming took 0 bases from V and 0 from J, leaving 12 bases between them. The CDR3 coding sequence is TGTGCCAGCAGTTACTCGATAGGGGGGAGCTCCTACGAGCAGTACTTC. It specifies CASSYSIGGSSYEQYF.

The gene calls are TRBV28 and TRBJ2-3, with D uncertain. CDR3 size: 12 residues. Germline CDR1 MDHEN, CDR2 SYDVKM. V lost 4 bases and J lost 4, with 6 bases in between. CDR3 sequence reads: CASSYPPDTQYF. The CDR3 DNA is TGTGCCAGCAGTTACCCCCCAGATACGCAGTATTTT. The whole variable domain, remainder taken from reference TRBV28 and TRBJ2-3, is DVKVTQSSRYLVKRTGEKVFLECVQDMDHENMFWYRQDPGLGLRLIYFSYDVKMKEKGDIPEGYSVSREKKERFSLILESASTNQTSMYLCASSYPPDTQYFGPGTRLTVL.

The gene calls are TRBV5-6 and TRBJ2-1; TRBD2 agrees at 9 bases. Losses at the gene ends were 6 bases for V and 2 bases for J; bases not matched to a gene: 9. The CDR3 spans 16 residues. CDR1 and CDR2 from the germline V gene are SGHDT and YYEEEE. The CDR3 region is CASNTLAGAPYNEQFF. In nucleotides, the CDR3 is TGTGCCAGCAACACCTTAGCGGGAGCTCCCTACAATGAGCAGTTCTTC.

This clone was counted once. The rearrangement uses TRBV6-6 and TRBJ1-1; 7 positions match TRBD1. From germline, CDR1 is MNHNY and CDR2 SVGAGI (reference sequence). V lost 2 bases and J lost 6; bases outside the gene matches: 6. This CDR3 is 14 amino acids long. The chain's CDR3 is CASSYEGARAEAFF. CDR3 DNA: TGTGCCAGCAGTTACGAGGGGGCTAGGGCTGAAGCTTTCTTT.

V is TRBV5-1 and J is TRBJ2-7, with a weak D call TRBD2 (6 bases). This CDR3 spans 14 amino acids. CDR1 is SGHRS and CDR2 is YFSETQ in the germline V gene. The V gene lost 2 bases and the J gene lost 6 bases, with 15 bases spanning the gap. The CDR3, as DNA: TGCGCCAGCAGCTTCGGCCAGGAGGGCCTCGAGCAGTACTTC. Translation: CASSFGQEGLEQYF.

The chain has TRBV11-2 and TRBJ1-4; possibly TRBD1 for D (5 bases). In germline, CDR1 is SGHAT, CDR2 FQNNGV. The CDR3 has 18 amino acids. V was cut by 0 bases and J by 9 bases, with 23 bases left in between. The DNA for the CDR3 is TGTGCCAGCAGCTTAGATCTAGGCGAGGGGAGACTAAGCAAAAAACTGTTTTTT. Protein product: CASSLDLGEGRLSKKLFF.

The chain uses TRBV5-4 and TRBJ1-2; no firm D call. The CDR3 runs to 15 residues. Trimming removed 0 bases from V and 3 bases from J, with 12 bases in between. CDR1 and CDR2 (germline): SGHNT, YYREEE (reference sequence). The CDR3 loop is CASSLVGSSDYGYTF. CDR3 nucleotide sequence: TGTGCCAGCAGCTTGGTAGGTTCGTCGGACTATGGCTACACCTTC.

The J gene is TRBJ1-5, the V gene TRBV7-2, with no clear D. The CDR3 totals 12 residues. The ends were cut back, 2 bases at V and 3 bases at J, with 2 bases in the middle. The germline V gene has CDR1 SGHTA and CDR2 FQGNSA. Written as DNA, the CDR3 is TGTGCCAGCAGCTTATACAATCAGCCCCAGCATTTT. Its translation: CASSLYNQPQHF.

The chain uses TRBV11-2 and TRBJ2-3, with TRBD2 identical over 8 bases. Germline-derived CDR1 and CDR2 are SGHAT and FQNNGV. Losses at the gene ends were 7 bases for V and 0 bases for J; bases not matched to a gene: 6. The length of the CDR3 is 15 residues. The CDR3 DNA reads as TGTGCCAGCACCCTACTAGCGGTTAGCACAGATACGCAGTATTTT. Translated, it gives CASTLLAVSTDTQYF.

The V gene is TRBV3-1 (or the pseudogene TRBV3-2), the J gene TRBJ2-7; weak D call: TRBD2 (5 bases). Germline assignment: CDR1 LGHDT and CDR2 YNNKEL (reference sequence). The CDR3 loop spans 15 amino acids. V shed 2 bases and J shed 0 bases, with 11 bases lying between them. CDR3 in amino acids: CASSQRGSNSYEQYF. CDR3 sequence (DNA): TGTGCCAGCAGCCAACGGGGATCGAACTCCTACGAGCAGTACTTC.

V is TRBV9 and J is TRBJ2-1; 11 positions agree with TRBD1. V shed 3 bases and J 9 bases; nucleotides not matched to a gene: 14. Germline CDR1 and CDR2: SGDLS and YYNGEE. This CDR3 has 17 amino acids. In DNA, the CDR3 is TGTGCCAGCAGCGGAGGGAGGGACAGGGGGACGGCAATTGAGCAGTTCTTC. It codes for CASSGGRDRGTAIEQFF.

The gene calls are TRBV5-1 and TRBJ1-3, with D maybe TRBD1 (5 bases). This CDR3 has 15 amino acids. Between the trimmed V and J ends, which lost 4 bases and 0 bases, there was a span of 11 bases. The germline CDR1 and CDR2 sequences are SGHRS and YFSETQ. CDR3 coding DNA: TGCGCCAGCAGCCTGTTAGGGGCCTCTGGAAACACCATATATTTT. Residues: CASSLLGASGNTIYF.

V gene TRBV15 combines with J gene TRBJ2-7; possible D gene TRBD1, 6 bases. Trimming shortened V by 9 bases and J by 1 base, and 16 bases separated the two germline ends. The germline CDR1 and CDR2 sequences are LNHNV and YYDKDF (reference sequence). The CDR3 spans 14 residues. In DNA form, the CDR3 reads TGTGCCACGAGGAGTACAGGGCTTTCCTACGAGCAGTACTTC. Its protein is CATRSTGLSYEQYF.

This clone appeared a single time. The chain joins TRBV10-2 to TRBJ2-5, with D perhaps matching TRBD2 (5 bases). Germline CDR1 is WSHSY and CDR2 is SAAADI. V was trimmed by 6 bases and J by 4 bases, leaving 12 bases between them. This CDR3 has 13 amino acids. CDR3 in amino acids: CASRPGGSETQYF. The CDR3, as DNA: TGCGCCAGCAGGCCGGGCGGGTCAGAGACCCAGTACTTC.

For the CDR3, the DNA is TGTGCCAGTCGCGGGGTCACTGAAGCTTTCTTT. It specifies CASRGVTEAFF. The genes are TRBV19 and TRBJ1-1, with D unresolved. The V end was cut by 8 bases, the J end by 4 bases, with 8 bases between. CDR3 length: 11 amino acids. Germline assignment: CDR1 LNHDA and CDR2 SQIVND (reference sequence). Variable domain in full (rest from reference TRBV19 and TRBJ1-1): DGGITQSPKYLFRKEGQNVTLSCEQNLNHDAMYWYRQDPGQGLRLIYYSQIVNDFQKGDIAEGYSVSREKKESFPLTVTSAQKNPTAFYLCASRGVTEAFFGQGTRLTVV.

The rearrangement joins TRBV11-3 to TRBJ2-2; 10 nucleotides match TRBD1. The V gene end was trimmed by 0 bases and the J gene end by 2 bases; junction bases not matched to a gene: 6. Germline values: CDR1 SGHNT, CDR2 YENEEA. The CDR3 sequence is 18 residues long. CDR3 in amino acids: CASSLERGQGSNTGELFF. In nucleotides, the CDR3 is TGTGCCAGCAGCTTAGAGCGGGGACAGGGGTCCAACACCGGGGAGCTGTTTTTT.

This clone was seen once. The J gene is TRBJ1-2, the V gene TRBV18, with D perhaps TRBD1 (6 bases). Germline assignment: CDR1 KGHSH and CDR2 LQKENI. The CDR3 contains 15 residues. The ends were cut back, 4 bases at V and 2 bases at J, with 14 bases in the middle. CDR3: CASSQTNTGNYGYTF. CDR3 DNA sequence: TGTGCCAGCTCACAAACAAATACAGGGAACTATGGCTACACCTTC.

The gene calls are TRBV6-5 and TRBJ1-4, with TRBD1 identical over 7 bases. Germline CDR1 is MNHEY and CDR2 is SVGAGI. This CDR3 is built from 16 residues. V gave up 0 bases and J gave up 6 bases; unmatched junction bases: 7. The CDR3 DNA sequence: TGTGCCAGCAGTTACTCGTACGAACAGGGGTATGAAAAACTGTTTTTT. Translating gives CASSYSYEQGYEKLFF.

The chain employs TRBV7-3 and TRBJ2-1, with a tentative D call TRBD1 (6 bases). Trimming stripped 7 bases from V and 8 bases from J, with 18 bases between. This CDR3 has 14 residues. The germline gives CDR1 SGHTA, CDR2 FQGTGA. The CDR3 is CASTLDDRSDEQFF. The CDR3 DNA reads TGTGCCAGCACCCTTGATGACAGGTCCGATGAGCAGTTCTTC.

This clone is a singleton in its sample. This chain connects TRBV11-2 to TRBJ1-2; D unresolved. CDR1 is SGHAT, CDR2 FQNNGV, per germline. V lost 10 bases, J lost 6 bases, and 24 bases lay in between. This CDR3 has 15 residues. DNA of the CDR3: TGTGCCACCACGACGCTTAAGAGTCTAAGGGATGGCTACACCTTC. This sequence encodes CATTTLKSLRDGYTF.

The chain carries TRBV20-1 and TRBJ1-2; D uncertain. Germline V gene sequence: CDR1 DFQATT, CDR2 SNEGSKA (reference sequence). V lost 5 bases and J 6 bases, leaving 10 bases between the germline ends. The CDR3 spans 11 residues. CDR3 nucleotides: TGCAGTGCTTACGAAATTAATGGCTACACCTTC. It encodes CSAYEINGYTF.

The chain couples TRBV5-4 to TRBJ1-6, with a possible D match to TRBD1 (6 bases). Trimming stripped 7 bases from V and 3 bases from J, with 8 bases between. The CDR3 is made up of 13 amino acids. Germline CDR1 SGHNT, CDR2 YYREEE (reference sequence). The CDR3: CASGGLYNSPLHF. As DNA, the CDR3 is TGTGCCAGCGGGGGGCTCTATAATTCACCCCTCCACTTT.

The chain has TRBV12-3 or TRBV12-4 and TRBJ2-7, with D maybe TRBD2 (5 bases). The CDR3 is 13 amino acids. V was shortened by 2 bases and J by 6 bases, with 11 bases between the two germline ends. The CDR3 region is CASSLRTLGEQYF. DNA for the CDR3: TGTGCCAGCAGTTTACGGACTCTTGGCGAGCAGTACTTC.

The genes are TRBV10-1 and TRBJ2-3, with D tentatively TRBD2 (5 bases). Germline CDR1 is WNHNN and CDR2 is SYGVQD (reference sequence). Trimming cost V 2 bases and J 5 bases, with 11 bases left between them. The CDR3 runs to 14 residues. In DNA form, the CDR3 reads TGCGCCAGCAGTGAGACCGTACTAGGAGATACGCAGTATTTT. Protein: CASSETVLGDTQYF.

The chain joins TRBV5-1 to TRBJ2-4; tentatively, D is TRBD1 (5 bases). This CDR3 is 16 amino acids long. Per germline, CDR1 SGHRS and CDR2 YFSETQ. V lost 0 bases to trimming and J lost 0 bases, with 10 bases between them. CDR3 region: CASSLGQTLAKNIQYF. DNA of the CDR3: TGCGCCAGCAGCTTGGGACAGACTCTAGCCAAAAACATTCAGTACTTC.